Listed here are 13 T cell receptor beta chains from one sample, sequenced in a study of blood T cell repertoires in COVID-19 (dated by TCRdb to 2020 to 2021). Receptor libraries were prepared by the immunoSEQ multiplex PCR assay. TCRdb took this table from immuneACCESS and kept in-frame rearrangements with V and J called. Such tables lack part of the clones; where checked against another copy, unresolved V genes explain under half of the gap, and the rest is unexplained. This sample gives a few hundred thousand clones in total; approximately 88% of them show up just once. Jointly, the top ten make up just under 9% of the sample. The specimen was PBMCs or T cells enriched from blood (not recorded which). These receptor sequences come from a woman under 30 who had recovered from COVID-19.

This chain links TRBV7-3 with TRBJ2-2; the D is unclear. This CDR3 spans 13 amino acids. V was shortened by 5 bases and J by 0 bases, with 4 bases between the two germline ends. Germline V lookup: CDR1 SGHTA, CDR2 FQGTGA. CDR3: CASSAANTGELFF. The CDR3 DNA follows: TGTGCCAGCAGCGCAGCGAACACCGGGGAGCTGTTTTTT.

The chain is built from TRBV28 and TRBJ2-2; tentative D call: TRBD2 (5 bases). Germline V gene sequence: CDR1 MDHEN, CDR2 SYDVKM. The CDR3 sequence is 14 residues long. Trimming took 6 bases from V and 5 from J, leaving 13 bases between them. CDR3: CASSPDFLTGELFF. The CDR3 DNA follows: TGTGCCAGCAGCCCGGACTTCTTGACCGGGGAGCTGTTTTTT.

Comment on this clone: Different DNA sequences within this sample yield the same CDR3. The chain links TRBV7-6 to TRBJ2-5, with unresolved D. Germline CDR1 reads SGHVS; CDR2 reads FNYEAQ. The length of the CDR3 is 14 residues. Trimming pared 3 bases from V and 0 bases from J, leaving 8 bases between. The CDR3 sequence is CASSLLQNQETQYF. For the CDR3, the DNA is TGTGCCAGCAGCTTGTTACAGAACCAAGAGACCCAGTACTTC.

CDR3 nucleotide sequence: TGTGCCAGCAGTGAAGCGCTTGACACGATCCAAACCTTC. Encoded protein: CASSEALDTIQTF. The V and J genes are TRBV6-1 and TRBJ1-2; no definite D call. The CDR3 is made up of 13 amino acids. Trimming cost V 0 bases and J 14 bases, with 16 bases left between them. In germline, CDR1 is MNHNS, CDR2 SASEGT.

This chain joins TRBV27 and TRBJ2-1; D possibly corresponds to TRBD2 (5 bases). V lost 8 bases and J lost 4, with 21 bases in between. Germline assignment: CDR1 MNHEY and CDR2 SMNVEV (reference sequence). The CDR3 runs to 16 residues. The CDR3 DNA is TGTGCCAGCGGGAGTCCTTGGACGGAAATTTACAATGAGCAGTTCTTC. Residues: CASGSPWTEIYNEQFF.

The chain carries TRBV27 and TRBJ2-3; 7 nucleotides line up with TRBD1. V lost 2 bases, J lost 1 base, and 9 bases stayed unmatched. Germline V gene data show CDR1 as MNHEY and CDR2 as SMNVEV (reference sequence). CDR3 size: 17 residues. The CDR3 sequence: CASSLLNPGQGTDTQYF. Here the CDR3 DNA reads TGTGCCAGCAGTTTACTCAACCCCGGACAGGGCACAGATACGCAGTATTTT.

The V and J genes are TRBV11-2 and TRBJ2-3; 9 bases are a match to TRBD2. The germline gives CDR1 SGHAT, CDR2 FQNNGV. The CDR3 contains 13 residues. V shed 6 bases, J shed 15 bases, and the junction held 13 bases outside the gene matches. CDR3 amino acids: CASRPASGAQQYF. CDR3 DNA: TGTGCCAGCAGGCCAGCTAGCGGGGCCCAGCAATATTTT.

The genes are TRBV5-6 and TRBJ2-7; 7 bases map to TRBD1. The junction had 7 bases not matched to a gene; V was cut back by 4 bases and J by 0 bases. CDR1 and CDR2 from the germline V gene are SGHDT and YYEEEE. CDR3 length: 15 residues. CDR3 sequence reads: CASSARDRVSYEQYF. In nucleotides, the CDR3 is TGTGCCAGCAGCGCCCGGGACAGAGTCTCCTACGAGCAGTACTTC.

The J gene is TRBJ2-7, the V gene TRBV5-5; TRBD1 agrees at 10 bases. V was pared by 4 bases and J by 2 bases, with 9 bases of the junction left unmatched. Germline V lookup: CDR1 SGHKS, CDR2 YYEKEE (reference sequence). The CDR3 length is 16 residues. The CDR3 DNA reads as TGTGCCAGCAGCAAAGTGGGACAGGGGACTACCTACGAGCAGTACTTC. As protein: CASSKVGQGTTYEQYF.

This chain links TRBV25-1 with TRBJ1-2; tentatively, D is TRBD1 (5 bases). The CDR3 sequence is 14 residues long. V lost 0 bases to trimming and J lost 8 bases, with 13 bases between them. The germline gives CDR1 MGHDK, CDR2 SYGVNS. The CDR3 loop reads CASSEYFQGRGYTF. Here the CDR3 DNA reads TGTGCCAGCAGTGAATACTTCCAGGGTAGAGGCTACACCTTC.

The chain carries TRBV7-3 and TRBJ1-6; the D is unclear. This CDR3 is built from 15 residues. Germline loops: CDR1 SGHTA, CDR2 FQGTGA. V lost 5 bases and J 7 bases, leaving 15 bases between the germline ends. CDR3 sequence (DNA): TGTGCCAGCAGCCTCGGGCCGGGATCAAATTCACCCCTCCACTTT. Its translation is CASSLGPGSNSPLHF. The full variable domain, rest sourced from reference TRBV7-3 and TRBJ1-6, is GAGVSQTPSNKVTEKGKYVELRCDPISGHTALYWYRQSLGQGPEFLIYFQGTGAADDSGLPNDRFFAVRPEGSVSTLKIQRTERGDSAVYLCASSLGPGSNSPLHFGNGTRLTVT.

The chain combines TRBV24-1 with TRBJ2-5; D not resolved. CDR1 is KGHDR, CDR2 SFDVKD, per germline. The CDR3 totals 14 residues. V was clipped by 2 bases and J by 2 bases, with 8 bases between them. DNA of the CDR3: TGTGCCACCAGTGATTCGCTGGCACAAGAGACCCAGTACTTC. It translates to CATSDSLAQETQYF.

V usage is TRBV2 and J usage is TRBJ2-6, with 11 bases lining up with TRBD2. The germline gives CDR1 SNHLY, CDR2 FYNNEI. With 11 bases clipped from V and 1 base from J, the junction kept 13 bases outside the gene matches. The CDR3 has 18 amino acids. The CDR3 DNA reads as TGTGCCGGTAAAATAGGAACTAGCGGGAGTTCTGGGGCCAACGTCCTGACTTTC. Its protein product is CAGKIGTSGSSGANVLTF.